This T cell receptor (beta chain) originates from a study of CD4 and CD8 cells across lung adenocarcinoma regions. The patients had localized lung adenocarcinoma, a non-small cell subtype. In TCRdb, the PCR reads were re-called with MiXCR into one record per CDR3 protein. The data hold 21,000 or so distinct CDR3 sequences, with roughly 54% observed a single time. The V and J ends lost 3 bases and 4 bases respectively, with 13 bases between them. The CDR3 has 14 amino acids. CDR1 and CDR2 (germline): WSHSY, SAAADI. The specimen sequenced was CD8+ T cells from the center of a lung tumor. This chain uses TRBV10-2 with TRBJ2-7, with D unclear. This sequence was found in a female donor with lung adenocarcinoma. The CD4 and CD8 labels of this study may be unreliable. The CDR3 nucleotides read TGCGCCAGCAGTGAACACCGAACAAGATACGAGCAGTACTTC. Translation gives CASSEHRTRYEQYF.